The 17 T cell receptor beta chains reported below all come from one sample, sequenced in a study of cytomegalovirus exposure and HLA in healthy donors. With 60 Vbeta and 13 Jbeta primers, the PCR was carried out. This table comes from immunoSEQ multiplex PCR, and its TCRdb copy is limited to in-frame clones, with some not included. The sample has around 35,000 clones. Sequencing used PBMCs. These receptors were collected from a woman aged 40 to 50 in good health and CMV-seropositive.

The V gene is TRBV7-8, the J gene TRBJ1-5; 9 nucleotides agree with TRBD1. This CDR3 comprises 15 residues. CDR1 is SGHVS, CDR2 FQNEAQ, per germline. After removal of 6 bases from V and 1 base from J, the junction contained 4 bases not matched to a gene. CDR3 in DNA: TGTGCCAGCAGGCCACAGGGGGCGAGCAATCAGCCCCAGCATTTT. This encodes CASRPQGASNQPQHF. The full variable domain, in which reference TRBV7-8 and TRBJ1-5 provide the parts outside the CDR3, is GAGVSQSPRYKVAKRGQDVALRCDPISGHVSLFWYQQALGQGPEFLTYFQNEAQLDKSGLPSDRFFAERPEGSVSTLKIQRTQQEDSAVYLCASRPQGASNQPQHFGDGTRLSIL.

This chain connects TRBV5-1 to TRBJ2-1; D gene ambiguous. Germline V gene data show CDR1 as SGHRS and CDR2 as YFSETQ. V was clipped by 0 bases and J by 2 bases, with 9 bases between them. The CDR3 sequence is 15 residues long. The CDR3 is CASSLALGAYNEQFF. CDR3 in DNA: TGCGCCAGCAGCTTGGCGCTCGGAGCCTACAATGAGCAGTTCTTC.

This chain uses TRBV28 with TRBJ2-3; 10 bases agree with TRBD1. The V gene's germline CDR1 is MDHEN and CDR2 SYDVKM. The CDR3 spans 15 residues. Trimming removed 5 bases from V and 8 bases from J; junction bases left unmatched: 10. CDR3 coding DNA: TGTGCCAGCAGTCCCGGGACAGGGGCTATGGGTACGCAGTATTTT. Residues: CASSPGTGAMGTQYF.

V and J are TRBV6-5 and TRBJ2-5, with 9 bases fitting TRBD1. The DNA end lines up better with TRBJ2-7; the J call may be wrong. The CDR3 contains 12 residues. CDR1 is MNHEY, CDR2 SVGAGI, per germline. CDR3 in DNA: TGTGCCAGCTGGGACAGGGTTGCCGAGCAGTACTTC. Protein sequence: CASWDRVAEQYF.

This sequence joins TRBV5-4 and TRBJ2-7, with TRBD1 matching 10 bases. There are 16 residues in the CDR3. Germline CDR1 is SGHNT and CDR2 is YYREEE (reference sequence). Trimming at V came to 0 bases and at J to 0 bases, leaving 3 bases not matched to a gene. The CDR3 DNA sequence: TGTGCCAGCAGCTTGGGGGACAGGGGCTCCTCCTACGAGCAGTACTTC. It translates to CASSLGDRGSSYEQYF.

This chain uses TRBV6-5 with TRBJ2-7, with a weak D call TRBD2 (5 bases). The CDR3 totals 15 residues. The V end lost 4 bases, the J end lost 5 bases, and 18 bases lay between the germline ends. The germline V gene has CDR1 MNHEY and CDR2 SVGAGI. The CDR3 sequence: CASSFRTPYPHEQYF. The CDR3, as DNA: TGTGCCAGCAGTTTTCGGACTCCCTACCCCCACGAGCAGTACTTC.

The rearrangement links TRBV7-2 to TRBJ1-1; D ambiguous. V lost 1 base, J lost 0 bases, and 12 bases lay in between. The V gene's germline CDR1 is SGHTA and CDR2 FQGNSA. There are 16 residues in the CDR3. The CDR3 is CASSLETVRVNTEAFF. The CDR3 nucleotides are TGTGCCAGCAGCTTAGAAACGGTCCGAGTGAACACTGAAGCTTTCTTT.

The rearrangement links TRBV14 to TRBJ1-3; the D is unclear. Trimming pared 5 bases from V and 8 bases from J, leaving 7 bases between. Germline V lookup: CDR1 SGHDN, CDR2 FVKESK. The CDR3 totals 11 residues. This chain's CDR3 is CASSTGDTIYF. DNA for the CDR3: TGTGCCAGCAGCACCGGGGACACCATATATTTT. The full variable domain, rest sourced from reference TRBV14 and TRBJ1-3, is EAGVTQFPSHSVIEKGQTVTLRCDPISGHDNLYWYRRVMGKEIKFLLHFVKESKQDESGMPNNRFLAERTGGTYSTLKVQPAELEDSGVYFCASSTGDTIYFGEGSWLTVV.

V usage is TRBV6-5 and J usage is TRBJ2-7; 11 positions match TRBD1. CDR3 length equals 16 residues. V trimming: 0 bases; J trimming: 3 bases; junction bases outside the gene matches: 4. Germline values: CDR1 MNHEY, CDR2 SVGAGI. As DNA, the CDR3 is TGTGCCAGCAGTTACTCCCTAGGGACAGGGGGCTACGAGCAGTACTTC. It codes for CASSYSLGTGGYEQYF.

CDR3 residues: CASSLGTGGVETQYF. The CDR3 region has the DNA TGCGCCAGCAGCCTCGGGACAGGGGGTGTGGAGACCCAGTACTTC. The chain uses TRBV5-1 and TRBJ2-5; 11 nucleotides align to TRBD1. CDR3 length equals 15 residues. V shed 4 bases and J 5 bases; nucleotides not matched to a gene: 7. CDR1 is SGHRS and CDR2 is YFSETQ in the germline V gene.

The chain uses TRBV7-3 and TRBJ2-7; 9 bases match TRBD1. The CDR3 extends over 15 amino acids. After removal of 4 bases from V and 2 bases from J, the junction contained 6 bases not matched to a gene. The germline CDR1 and CDR2 sequences are SGHTA and FQGTGA. CDR3 amino acids: CASSSPGTGTYEQYF. The CDR3 DNA sequence: TGTGCCAGCAGCTCCCCCGGGACAGGGACCTACGAGCAGTACTTC.

The CDR3 reads CASSNNGRATDTQYF. In nucleotides, the CDR3 is TGTGCCAGCTCGAATAACGGGAGGGCAACAGATACGCAGTATTTT. This chain uses TRBV6-4 with TRBJ2-3; TRBD2 agrees at 8 bases. The V gene's germline CDR1 is MRHNA and CDR2 SNTAGT. This CDR3 comprises 15 residues. V dropped 8 bases and J dropped 3; count of bases not matched to a gene: 10.

This chain connects TRBV18 to TRBJ2-3, with TRBD1 identical over 10 bases. The CDR3 spans 16 residues. V was pared by 2 bases and J by 5 bases, with 7 bases of the junction left unmatched. The germline CDR1 and CDR2 sequences are KGHSH and LQKENI. CDR3 nucleotides: TGTGCCAGCTCACCAGCCCGACAGGGGGCTGGAGATACGCAGTATTTT. This translates into CASSPARQGAGDTQYF.

The chain joins TRBV21-1 to TRBJ2-5; TRBD1 was called by the table and not checked on the DNA. TRBV21-1 is a pseudogene. The CDR3 contains 15 residues. This CDR3 is CASSPRQGTRETQYF. The DNA for the CDR3 is TGTGCCAGCAGCCCAAGACAGGGTACGCGAGAGACCCAGTACTTC.

The genes are TRBV9 and TRBJ2-2; D is undetermined. V shed 4 bases and J shed 2 bases, with 12 bases lying between them. This CDR3 has 15 amino acids. Per germline, CDR1 SGDLS and CDR2 YYNGEE. CDR3 in amino acids: CASSQTTTNTGELFF. CDR3 nucleotides: TGTGCCAGCAGCCAAACAACGACAAACACCGGGGAGCTGTTTTTT.

The chain employs TRBV6-5 and TRBJ2-7, with TRBD2 identical over 7 bases. Trimming cost V 3 bases and J 4 bases; bases outside gene matches: 6. The CDR3 is 14 amino acids. Germline V gene data show CDR1 as MNHEY and CDR2 as SVGAGI. The CDR3 reads CASSYRGRVYEQYF. The CDR3, as DNA: TGTGCCAGCAGTTATCGCGGGAGAGTTTACGAGCAGTACTTC.

CDR3 sequence: CASSQGTGLTQYF. The CDR3 DNA reads TGTGCCAGCAGCCAAGGGACAGGGCTTACTCAGTACTTC. The genes are TRBV14 and TRBJ2-4; 8 nucleotides match TRBD1. V dropped 1 base and J dropped 12; count of bases not matched to a gene: 5. The CDR3 is made up of 13 amino acids. Germline assignment: CDR1 SGHDN and CDR2 FVKESK.